The 27 T cell receptor beta chains reported below all come from one sample, sequenced in a study of identifying expanded T cells in peripheral blood. This table comes from immunoSEQ multiplex PCR, and its TCRdb copy is limited to in-frame clones, with some not included. The sample lists 100,000 to 150,000 clones, about 86% occurring once. Sequencing was done on a sample of blood. These receptor sequences come from a person aged 18 to 70 in good health.

This chain links TRBV7-9 with TRBJ1-1; D remains ambiguous. From germline, CDR1 is SEHNR and CDR2 FQNEAQ (reference sequence). Trimming took off 2 bases at V and 3 bases at J, with 10 bases between the two ends. The CDR3 runs to 14 residues. The CDR3 is CASSLRARDTEAFF. The CDR3, as DNA: TGTGCCAGCAGCTTAAGGGCTAGGGACACTGAAGCTTTCTTT. Filled out from reference TRBV7-9 and TRBJ1-1, the complete variable domain reads DTGVSQNPRHKITKRGQNVTFRCDPISEHNRLYWYRQTLGQGPEFLTYFQNEAQLEKSRLLSDRFSAERPKGSFSTLEIQRTEQGDSAMYLCASSLRARDTEAFFGQGTRLTVV.

The V call is TRBV7-9, the J call TRBJ1-5; D uncertain. The CDR3 has 14 amino acids. The V gene lost 4 bases and the J gene lost 4 bases, with 11 bases spanning the gap. CDR1 is SEHNR and CDR2 is FQNEAQ in the germline V gene (reference sequence). CDR3 in amino acids: CASSSSAGNQPQHF. In DNA form, the CDR3 reads TGTGCCAGCAGCTCGTCAGCTGGGAATCAGCCCCAGCATTTT.

This clone was seen a few times. The chain couples TRBV2 to TRBJ1-3; D is ambiguous. This CDR3 is built from 13 residues. In germline, CDR1 is SNHLY, CDR2 FYNNEI. V gave up 6 bases and J gave up 3 bases, with 9 bases separating them. As DNA, the CDR3 is TGTGCCAGCAGACCCCCGGGTGGAAACACCATATATTTT. Protein: CASRPPGGNTIYF. Full variable domain (rest looked up from reference TRBV2 and TRBJ1-3): EPEVTQTPSHQVTQMGQEVILRCVPISNHLYFYWYRQILGQKVEFLVSFYNNEISEKSEIFDDQFSVERPDGSNFTLKIRSTKLEDSAMYFCASRPPGGNTIYFGEGSWLTVV.

The genes are TRBV30 and TRBJ1-1; D unresolved. The CDR3 totals 14 residues. Germline assignment: CDR1 GTSNPN and CDR2 SVGIG (reference sequence). V dropped 2 bases and J dropped 6 bases, with 16 bases sitting between them. The CDR3 sequence is CAWSPIPGPSEAFF. The DNA for the CDR3 is TGTGCCTGGAGTCCAATTCCTGGACCCTCTGAAGCTTTCTTT.

The CDR3 coding sequence is TGTGCCAGCAGCCCCGGGACAGCCTCTGGGGCCAACGTCCTGACTTTC. Translating it yields CASSPGTASGANVLTF. The V and J genes are TRBV14 and TRBJ2-6, with 7 bases matching TRBD1. The CDR3 sequence is 16 residues long. With V trimmed by 4 bases and J by 0 bases, 3 bases remained unmatched. Germline assignment: CDR1 SGHDN and CDR2 FVKESK.

V and J are TRBV10-1 and TRBJ2-2, with a possible D match to TRBD1 (5 bases). V lost 3 bases and J lost 0, with 14 bases in between. Germline V gives CDR1 WNHNN, CDR2 SYGVQD (reference sequence). The CDR3 extends over 17 amino acids. CDR3 amino acids: CASSDGRSTANTGELFF. As DNA, the CDR3 is TGCGCCAGCAGTGATGGCCGTTCGACAGCGAACACCGGGGAGCTGTTTTTT.

The V and J genes are TRBV7-9 and TRBJ1-6, with TRBD1 matching over 8 bases. This CDR3 contains 15 residues. Trimming removed 5 bases from V and 7 bases from J; junction bases left unmatched: 7. Per the germline V gene, CDR1 is SEHNR and CDR2 is FQNEAQ (reference sequence). CDR3 DNA sequence: TGTGCCAGCAGCGCGAGCCAGGGGGCGAATTCACCCCTCCACTTT. Amino acids: CASSASQGANSPLHF.

This rearrangement joins TRBV11-2 to TRBJ1-4, with D possibly being TRBD1 (5 bases). Trimming stripped 5 bases from V and 5 bases from J, with 15 bases between. Germline V gene data show CDR1 as SGHAT and CDR2 as FQNNGV. The CDR3 has 15 residues. The CDR3 coding sequence is TGTGCCAGCAGCGGTAACAGGTGGGCGAATGAAAAACTGTTTTTT. This translates into CASSGNRWANEKLFF.

V is TRBV27 and J is TRBJ2-7; D might be TRBD1 or TRBD2, each matching 6 bases. This CDR3 spans 13 amino acids. Trimming took 8 bases from V and 6 from J, leaving 17 bases between them. Germline CDR1 MNHEY, CDR2 SMNVEV (reference sequence). DNA of the CDR3: TGTGCCAGCCGTCCCGACGGGGGCTCCGAGCAGTACTTC. Encoded protein: CASRPDGGSEQYF.

The genes are TRBV7-2 and TRBJ2-5; the D is unclear. Looked up from germline, CDR1 is SGHTA and CDR2 is FQGNSA. The CDR3 is 15 residues long. Trimming removed 0 bases at V and 4 bases at J, with 12 bases between. The CDR3 loop is CASSLAGHTPETQYF. CDR3 DNA: TGTGCCAGCAGCTTAGCAGGCCATACCCCAGAGACCCAGTACTTC.

This clone was picked up a small number of times. The chain employs TRBV5-1 and TRBJ2-3; tentatively, D is TRBD2 (5 bases). Between the trimmed V and J ends, which lost 5 bases and 0 bases, there was a span of 16 bases. Germline V gene lookup returns CDR1 SGHRS and CDR2 YFSETQ. CDR3 length: 16 amino acids. This CDR3 is CASRAKTGTSTDTQYF. The DNA for the CDR3 is TGCGCCAGCAGGGCGAAAACGGGAACTAGCACAGATACGCAGTATTTT. The full variable domain, completed using reference TRBV5-1 and TRBJ2-3, is KAGVTQTPRYLIKTRGQQVTLSCSPISGHRSVSWYQQTPGQGLQFLFEYFSETQRNKGNFPGRFSGRQFSNSRSEMNVSTLELGDSALYLCASRAKTGTSTDTQYFGPGTRLTVL.

The V call is TRBV18, the J call TRBJ2-7; possibly TRBD1 or TRBD2 for D (5 bases each). The CDR3 is 13 residues long. V was clipped by 3 bases and J by 5 bases, with 11 bases between them. Germline CDR1 is KGHSH and CDR2 is LQKENI. The CDR3 loop reads CASSPSQGDEQYF. As DNA, the CDR3 is TGTGCCAGCTCACCGAGCCAGGGAGACGAGCAGTACTTC.

The rearrangement uses TRBV7-9 and TRBJ2-7; D remains ambiguous. The CDR3 is made up of 13 amino acids. V was trimmed by 1 base and J by 7 bases, leaving 11 bases between them. CDR1 SEHNR and CDR2 FQNEAQ come from the germline V gene (reference sequence). CDR3 nucleotide sequence: TGTGCCAGCAGCTTAGTAGGACCCCAAGAGCAGTACTTC. Translated, it gives CASSLVGPQEQYF.

The gene calls are TRBV6-1 and TRBJ2-6; D unclear. The CDR3 spans 15 residues. V was cut by 7 bases and J by 0 bases, with 10 bases left in between. Germline V gene lookup returns CDR1 MNHNS and CDR2 SASEGT. The CDR3 DNA follows: TGTGCCAGCAAACCGGTAGACTCTGGGGCCAACGTCCTGACTTTC. Encoded protein: CASKPVDSGANVLTF.

The chain employs TRBV2 and TRBJ2-1; possible D gene TRBD1, 6 bases. This CDR3 region has 13 residues. Germline loops: CDR1 SNHLY, CDR2 FYNNEI. Trimming removed 8 bases from V and 5 bases from J, with 13 bases in between. This CDR3 reads CASFRGSNNEQFF. The CDR3 nucleotides read TGTGCCAGCTTCAGGGGATCCAACAATGAGCAGTTCTTC.

V and J are TRBV6-6 and TRBJ1-2, with a tentative D call TRBD1 (6 bases). Germline CDR1 MNHNY, CDR2 SVGAGI (reference sequence). The CDR3 loop spans 13 amino acids. V lost 6 bases and J 7 bases, leaving 15 bases between the germline ends. The CDR3 sequence: CASSPAPGAGYTF. The DNA of the CDR3 is TGTGCCAGCAGCCCAGCTCCAGGGGCTGGCTACACCTTC.

The V and J genes are TRBV9 and TRBJ2-5, with TRBD1 identical over 8 bases. CDR3 length: 15 amino acids. The V segment lost 2 bases and the J segment 1 base; nucleotides outside the gene matches: 4. Germline lookup yields CDR1 SGDLS and CDR2 YYNGEE. DNA for the CDR3: TGTGCCAGCAGCGTTAACGGACAGGGCCAAGAGACCCAGTACTTC. It yields the protein CASSVNGQGQETQYF.

This rearrangement joins TRBV11-1 to TRBJ2-7; the D is unclear. The V and J ends lost 4 bases and 5 bases respectively, with 15 bases between them. CDR1 SGHAT and CDR2 FQDESV come from the germline V gene (reference sequence). CDR3 length: 14 amino acids. CDR3 sequence (DNA): TGTGCCAGCAGCTCAACTACCGGTGGGAACGAGCAGTACTTC. Translating gives CASSSTTGGNEQYF.

The J gene is TRBJ1-5, the V gene TRBV21-1; the D call of TRBD1 is as the table states it, not checked on the DNA. TRBV21-1 is an annotated pseudogene. The CDR3 runs 12 residues. CDR3 in DNA: TGCCCTGACAGTTATAGCAATCAGCCCCAGCATTTT. Residues: CPDSYSNQPQHF.

This clone has more than one count but fewer than ten. The CDR3 DNA reads TGTGCCAGCAGCGTAACCCGGAGGGGAAATTCACCCCTCCACTTT. Translating gives CASSVTRRGNSPLHF. This chain joins TRBV9 and TRBJ1-6; D might be TRBD1 (5 bases). The V end was cut by 1 base, the J end by 7 bases, with 12 bases between. Germline assignment: CDR1 SGDLS and CDR2 YYNGEE. The CDR3 has 15 amino acids.

This chain uses TRBV29-1 with TRBJ2-7; 8 nucleotides line up with TRBD2. The CDR3 totals 14 residues. The germline V gene has CDR1 SQVTM and CDR2 ANQGSEA. The ends lost 3 bases at V and 0 bases at J; junction bases unmatched: 4. As DNA, the CDR3 is TGCAGCGTTGAGACAAGCGGGAGCTCCTACGAGCAGTACTTC. This encodes CSVETSGSSYEQYF.

The chain carries TRBV19 and TRBJ1-2; 8 positions match TRBD1. The junction had 2 bases not matched to a gene; V was cut back by 7 bases and J by 4 bases. The CDR3 is 12 residues long. The germline CDR1 and CDR2 sequences are LNHDA and SQIVND (reference sequence). CDR3 residues: CASTTGGYGYTF. The CDR3 region has the DNA TGTGCCAGTACCACAGGGGGCTATGGCTACACCTTC.

The genes are TRBV2 and TRBJ1-6; D gene ambiguous. The CDR3 is 15 amino acids. Germline CDR1 is SNHLY and CDR2 is FYNNEI. V lost 2 bases to trimming and J lost 5 bases, with 10 bases between them. The CDR3 loop reads CASSEIGTNNSPLHF. Here the CDR3 DNA reads TGTGCCAGCAGTGAAATCGGTACAAATAATTCACCCCTCCACTTT.

In its sample, this clone was seen once. An end of the junction does not agree with germline; a read error may underlie this. The rearrangement links TRBV28 to TRBJ2-7; TRBD2 matches at 12 bases. This CDR3 has 15 residues. From germline, CDR1 is MDHEN and CDR2 SYDVKM. CDR3 bases: TGTGCCAGCACCTCTGAGGGACTAGCGGGTGGAGAGCGGTACTTC. This translates into CASTSEGLAGGERYF.

The chain carries TRBV10-1 and TRBJ2-7, with 9 nucleotides matching TRBD1. V shed 5 bases, J shed 5 bases, and the junction held 4 bases outside the gene matches. Germline V lookup: CDR1 WNHNN, CDR2 SYGVQD (reference sequence). The CDR3 contains 13 residues. For the CDR3, the DNA is TGCGCCAGCAGTAAAAGGACAGGGGACGAGCAGTACTTC. Protein sequence: CASSKRTGDEQYF.

The rearrangement uses TRBV7-2 and TRBJ1-4; 8 bases are shared with TRBD1. V lost 5 bases and J lost 8; bases outside the gene matches: 7. CDR1 is SGHTA, CDR2 FQGNSA, per germline. This CDR3 has 14 residues. CDR3 DNA: TGTGCCAGCAGCCCAATGGGACAGGCCGAAAAACTGTTTTTT. This codes for CASSPMGQAEKLFF.

This clone has a handful of counts. The rearrangement joins TRBV29-1 to TRBJ2-1; 9 bases fit TRBD2. The CDR3 has 13 residues. After removal of 7 bases from V and 9 bases from J, the junction contained 10 bases not matched to a gene. The V gene's germline CDR1 is SQVTM and CDR2 ANQGSEA. CDR3 in DNA: TGCAGCGGATCGGGACTAGCAGGGGGTGAGCAGTTCTTC. This gives the protein CSGSGLAGGEQFF.